Listed here are 16 T cell receptor beta chains from one sample, sequenced in a study of neurological immune-mediated disorders. TCRdb passed the 5' RACE reads through MiXCR, listing each CDR3 protein once. The sample has around 13,000 distinct CDR3 sequences; approximately 7% are singletons. Sequencing was done on a sample of CD8+ T cells from blood. Receptors were obtained from a woman aged 35 to 49 in good health.

This clonotype came up many times. The chain carries TRBV14 and TRBJ2-1; a weak D match, TRBD2 (5 bases). Germline-derived CDR1 and CDR2 are SGHDN and FVKESK. CDR3 length equals 13 residues. V was shortened by 4 bases and J by 9 bases, with 13 bases between the two germline ends. The CDR3 loop is CASSLHSVSEQFF. The CDR3 DNA sequence: TGTGCCAGCAGCCTACATAGCGTCAGTGAGCAGTTCTTC.

Ten or more counts support this clonotype. This rearrangement joins TRBV7-9 to TRBJ2-7; TRBD1 matches at 7 bases. This CDR3 has 14 residues. The germline gives CDR1 SEHNR, CDR2 FQNEAQ (reference sequence). J was trimmed by 5 bases and V by 4 bases; bases with no gene match: 8. The CDR3 protein is CASSSPDRAHEQYF. CDR3 nucleotide sequence: TGTGCCAGCAGCTCACCCGACAGGGCCCACGAGCAGTACTTC.

By sample fraction, this clonotype is medium-sized (0.01 to 0.1%). The gene calls are TRBV6-2 or TRBV6-3 and TRBJ2-1, with D perhaps being TRBD1 or TRBD2 (5 bases each). V was pared by 2 bases and J by 10 bases, with 6 bases between. The length of the CDR3 is 11 residues. Germline values: CDR1 MNHEY, CDR2 SVGEGT. The CDR3 DNA reads as TGTGCCAGCAGTTACGGGGGAGAGCAGTTCTTC. This codes for CASSYGGEQFF.

This chain joins TRBV13 and TRBJ1-6; D remains unclear. V was trimmed by 2 bases and J by 8 bases, leaving 16 bases between them. Germline V gene sequence: CDR1 PRHDT, CDR2 FYEKMQ (reference sequence). The CDR3 spans 16 residues. This CDR3 is CASSLMGSALDSPLHF. The CDR3 nucleotides are TGTGCCAGCAGCTTAATGGGTTCTGCTCTTGATTCACCCCTCCACTTT.

Ten or more counts support this clonotype. CDR3 sequence reads: CASSQAAGVNTEAFF. CDR3 nucleotide sequence: TGTGCCAGCAGCCAGGCGGCAGGGGTTAACACTGAAGCTTTCTTT. The chain has TRBV4-2 and TRBJ1-1; the D gene is possibly TRBD1 (6 bases). V lost 3 bases, J lost 2 bases, and 13 bases lay in between. The CDR3 is made up of 15 amino acids. The germline gives CDR1 LGHNA, CDR2 YNFKEQ.

This clonotype appeared a few times. The chain recombines TRBV23-1 with TRBJ2-7, with D maybe TRBD1 (6 bases). TRBV23-1 is treated as an ORF (open reading frame) with a function not yet certain. V was pared by 8 bases and J by 0 bases, with 20 bases between. CDR3 length: 16 residues. The CDR3 DNA reads TGCGCCAGCGGTTGGTCTAGTCAGGGGCTCTCCTACGAGCAGTACTTC. Protein: CASGWSSQGLSYEQYF.

With regard to this clonotype: The limits of the CDR3 on the DNA are not certain, so only TCRdb's listed CDR3 is given. The gene calls are TRBV3-1 and TRBJ1-5; the table's D gene call, TRBD1, was not cross checked with the DNA. The CDR3 region is 23 residues in length, termini included. Germline V CDR1 and CDR2: LGHDT, YNNKEL (reference sequence). CDR3 amino acids: CASAHGYNEQFFGPGTGSQPQHF.

This clonotype was detected ten times or more. Here the CDR3 DNA reads TGCAGTGCTAGAGTCGGGCTCCAAGAGACCCAGTACTTC. It is translated as CSARVGLQETQYF. The J gene is TRBJ2-5, the V gene TRBV20-1, with D unclear. This CDR3 contains 13 residues. Trimming pared 1 base from V and 1 base from J, leaving 7 bases between. CDR1 DFQATT and CDR2 SNEGSKA come from the germline V gene (reference sequence).

This clonotype was counted many times. The chain recombines TRBV6-5 with TRBJ1-5; a weak D match, TRBD1 (5 bases). Per the germline V gene, CDR1 is MNHEY and CDR2 is SVGAGI. V was cut by 11 bases and J by 7 bases, with 21 bases left in between. This CDR3 spans 14 amino acids. The CDR3 region has the DNA TGTGCCGCCATCGGGGACGGTAAAGGACAGCCCCAGCATTTT. It translates to CAAIGDGKGQPQHF.

This clonotype was counted once. V gene TRBV30 combines with J gene TRBJ2-2, with D unclear. CDR1 and CDR2 from the germline V gene are GTSNPN and SVGIG (reference sequence). Trimming cost V 0 bases and J 6 bases, with 2 bases left between them. The CDR3 has 11 residues. This CDR3 reads CAWSVPGELFF. The CDR3 nucleotides are TGTGCCTGGAGTGTACCCGGGGAGCTGTTTTTT.

The sample holds many counts of this clonotype. The chain links TRBV5-1 to TRBJ2-1; the match to TRBD2 covers 9 bases. From germline, CDR1 is SGHRS and CDR2 YFSETQ. The CDR3 is made up of 16 amino acids. V shed 3 bases and J 5 bases; nucleotides not matched to a gene: 9. The CDR3 region is CASSSLSASGDNEQFF. CDR3 DNA: TGCGCCAGCAGCTCCCTGTCCGCTAGCGGGGACAATGAGCAGTTCTTC.

This clonotype was detected ten times or more. The chain carries TRBV4-2 and TRBJ2-1; a possible D gene is TRBD2 (5 bases). Trimming pared 3 bases from V and 2 bases from J, leaving 14 bases between. This CDR3 is 16 amino acids long. The germline CDR1 and CDR2 sequences are LGHNA and YNFKEQ. The CDR3 DNA follows: TGTGCCAGCAGCCAGGAGAGCGGTACGACCTACAATGAGCAGTTCTTC. Protein: CASSQESGTTYNEQFF.

This clonotype was seen repeatedly, ten times or more. The rearrangement links TRBV12-3 or TRBV12-4 to TRBJ1-3, with D uncertain. The germline V and J ends were trimmed by 6 bases and 1 base, with 7 bases remaining between them. The CDR3 has 13 amino acids. CDR3 residues: CASSEISGNTIYF. For the CDR3, the DNA is TGTGCCAGCAGCGAAATATCTGGAAACACCATATATTTT.

This clonotype was seen repeatedly, ten times or more. The chain employs TRBV19 and TRBJ2-5; TRBD2 matches 8 bases. The CDR3 loop spans 16 amino acids. Germline assignment: CDR1 LNHDA and CDR2 SQIVND (reference sequence). The junction had 8 bases not matched to a gene; V was cut back by 0 bases and J by 5 bases. CDR3 protein: CASSIDGLAGLETQYF. The CDR3 DNA is TGTGCCAGTAGTATAGATGGCCTAGCGGGTTTGGAGACCCAGTACTTC.

This clonotype showed up many times. The V call is TRBV20-1, the J call TRBJ2-7; tentatively, D is TRBD2 (5 bases). Germline V gene lookup returns CDR1 DFQATT and CDR2 SNEGSKA (reference sequence). Trimming removed 3 bases from V and 2 bases from J, with 11 bases in between. CDR3 size: 13 residues. The CDR3, as DNA: TGCAGTGCTAGCCGGGATTTCCCCTACGAGCAGTACTTC. Translation: CSASRDFPYEQYF.

Ten or more counts support this clonotype. V usage is TRBV7-9 and J usage is TRBJ2-1, with TRBD2 matching 9 bases. Germline CDR1 is SEHNR and CDR2 is FQNEAQ (reference sequence). J lost 1 base, V lost 4 bases, and 2 bases had no gene match. The CDR3 length is 15 residues. The CDR3 region is CASSSLAGSYNEQFF. The CDR3, as DNA: TGTGCCAGCAGCTCGCTAGCGGGGTCCTACAATGAGCAGTTCTTC.